These 3 T cell receptor beta chains originate from one sample sequenced in a study of vaccination and CD4 T cells after COVID-19. These receptors' antigens are unknown. Sequence data for DNA of cultured CD4+ T cells were generated by the Oncomine TCR Beta short-read assay. In TCRdb, the PCR reads were re-called with MiXCR into one record per CDR3 protein. Among roughly 17,000 distinct CDR3 sequences listed, 45% to 55% were seen once. The sample's treatment: roughly ten-day PBMC culture with coronavirus spike peptide pools or control peptides (ViraFEST assay). The specimen sequenced was CD4+ T cells from blood, cultured in vitro. The receptors come from a human donor who had recovered from COVID-19.

This chain connects TRBV7-2 to TRBJ2-2, with a possible D match to TRBD2 (5 bases). The CDR3 has 14 residues. V lost 6 bases and J lost 2, with 10 bases in between. The germline V gene has CDR1 SGHTA and CDR2 FQGNSA. CDR3 nucleotides: TGTGCCAGCAGTAGGACTTATAACACCGGGGAGCTGTTTTTT. Translating gives CASSRTYNTGELFF.

The rearrangement uses TRBV20-1 and TRBJ1-6, with D possibly being TRBD1 (6 bases). Trimming left V 6 bases short and J 9 bases short, with 18 bases between. The CDR3 totals 14 residues. Germline CDR1 reads DFQATT; CDR2 reads SNEGSKA (reference sequence). Here the CDR3 DNA reads TGCAGTGCCCGAAGGGGGGTCAGGGGTTCACCCCTCCACTTT. Its translation: CSARRGVRGSPLHF.

This clonotype has only a few counts. This chain joins TRBV20-1 and TRBJ1-1; 9 bases map to TRBD1. V shed 1 base, J shed 3 bases, and the junction held 6 bases outside the gene matches. Germline V gene sequence: CDR1 DFQATT, CDR2 SNEGSKA (reference sequence). This CDR3 region has 15 residues. The DNA of the CDR3 is TGCAGTGCTAGAGCTATACAGGGGGCCGACACTGAAGCTTTCTTT. Amino acids: CSARAIQGADTEAFF.